The text below deals with one T cell receptor (beta chain). Original processing notes: Using reference gene primer amplification, nucleated cell counts were estimated. The table came from immunoSEQ multiplex PCR; TCRdb's copy has only in-frame clones and leaves some out. The D gene and trimming were derived from the DNA, and the V and J assignments and clone size from that table. The data contain about 150,000 clones, roughly 84% of them singletons. This record belongs to a study of blood T cell repertoires in COVID-19. Overall study context: Some COVID-19 samples were acute and others convalescent; all came from the United States, Italy and Spain.

Per the germline V gene, CDR1 is MNHEY and CDR2 is SVGEGT. The J segment lost 3 bases and the V segment lost 6 bases, leaving 10 bases of the junction unmatched. The CDR3 extends over 15 amino acids. This TCR came from a woman in her fifties or sixties with acute or convalescent COVID-19. Material: peripheral blood. V gene TRBV6-2 or TRBV6-3 combines with J gene TRBJ2-7; 8 bases are a match to TRBD1. CDR3 nucleotide sequence: TGTGCCAGCAGCACGACCGGGACAGGCCTCTACGAGCAGTACTTC. It is translated as CASSTTGTGLYEQYF.